This T cell receptor beta chain was retrieved from a study of blood T cells in healthy people across ages. Primers used in a second PCR of about 7 to 12 cycles were a sample-barcoded 5' primer and a J-beta primer mix. MiXCR, run by TCRdb on the 5' RACE reads, gives a single entry per CDR3 protein. Here the sample spans 730,000 or so distinct CDR3 sequences, roughly 41% being singletons. V trimming: 9 bases; J trimming: 9 bases; junction bases outside the gene matches: 18. This CDR3 is 16 amino acids long. No fewer than 6 million PBMCs went into each sample. V and J are TRBV12-3 or TRBV12-4 and TRBJ2-1; TRBD1 matches at 9 bases. Sequences were obtained from blood. This receptor was obtained from a woman aged 60-75 years in good health. The CDR3 loop reads CARSLRLTGGLREQFF. The CDR3, as DNA: TGTGCCAGGAGTCTTAGACTGACAGGGGGTTTACGTGAGCAGTTCTTC.